Presented here are 30 T cell receptor beta chains from one specimen sequenced in a study of vaccination effects on CD4 cells after COVID-19 (dated by TCRdb to between 2021 and 2022). The ViraFEST assay stimulated PBMC with viral peptide pools and then used TCR sequencing to identify antigen-specific CD4+ T cell clonotypes by expansion. After around ten days of culture, CD4+ T cells were isolated with the EasySep CD4+ T cell isolation kit. These TCRs are of unknown antigen specificity. The method was the immunoSEQ multiplex PCR assay. The table comes from immuneACCESS by way of TCRdb, which keeps in-frame sequences with V and J called. Part of the clones is missing from these tables; in studies checked, under half for an unresolved V gene and the rest for unknown reasons. This sample has some 20,000 clones in its table, and about 71% of those were observed once. The ten largest clones capture around 17% of the sample.

The sample consisted of CD4+ T cells from PBMCs cultured with HCoV-229E spike peptides, taken before COVID-19 vaccination. The cell subset or site tag for this specimen amounts to: HCoV-229E spike overlapping peptide pool stimulation. These receptors all come from a human donor who received a COVID-19 vaccine.

This clone was seen a few times. This chain joins TRBV19 and TRBJ1-3; weak D call: TRBD1 (6 bases). This CDR3 comprises 16 residues. Trimming pared 1 base from V and 1 base from J, leaving 11 bases between. Germline-derived CDR1 and CDR2 are LNHDA and SQIVND (reference sequence). The CDR3 DNA reads as TGTGCCAGTAGTATAGGGCTACAGGGATCTGGAAACACCATATATTTT. It is translated as CASSIGLQGSGNTIYF.

DNA of the CDR3: TGTGCCAGCAGGGAGGGTCAGCCCCAGCATTTT. It is translated as CASREGQPQHF. This rearrangement joins TRBV6-5 to TRBJ1-5; D uncertain. The CDR3 consists of 11 residues. V lost 6 bases and J lost 6, with 6 bases in between. Germline assignment: CDR1 MNHEY and CDR2 SVGAGI.

The chain uses TRBV7-2 and TRBJ1-1; 9 nucleotides align to TRBD1. Germline CDR1 SGHTA, CDR2 FQGNSA. The junction had 10 bases not matched to a gene; V was cut back by 6 bases and J by 5 bases. This CDR3 comprises 15 residues. The CDR3 DNA follows: TGTGCCAGCAGACCTCCACAGGGGGCGAGGACTGAAGCTTTCTTT. This translates into CASRPPQGARTEAFF.

The chain employs TRBV27 and TRBJ1-2; possible D gene TRBD1, 6 bases. Trimming left V 6 bases short and J 0 bases short, with 20 bases between. This CDR3 spans 17 amino acids. Germline V gene lookup returns CDR1 MNHEY and CDR2 SMNVEV (reference sequence). The chain's CDR3 is CASSPRGGGGANYGYTF. In nucleotides, the CDR3 is TGTGCCAGCAGCCCCCGAGGGGGAGGGGGAGCTAACTATGGCTACACCTTC.

V is TRBV30 and J is TRBJ2-7; no definite D call. V lost 4 bases, J lost 3 bases, and 16 bases lay in between. Germline assignment: CDR1 GTSNPN and CDR2 SVGIG (reference sequence). The CDR3 sequence is 14 residues long. The CDR3 here is CAWTLGPPYYEQYF. In DNA, the CDR3 is TGTGCCTGGACCTTGGGCCCCCCATACTACGAGCAGTACTTC. The full variable domain, rest sourced from reference TRBV30 and TRBJ2-7, is SQTIHQWPATLVQPVGSPLSLECTVEGTSNPNLYWYRQAAGRGLQLLFYSVGIGQISSEVPQNLSASRPQDRQFILSSKKLLLSDSGFYLCAWTLGPPYYEQYFGPGTRLTVT.

The chain couples TRBV10-3 to TRBJ1-3; 8 bases fit TRBD1. The CDR3 covers 16 residues. The junction had 12 bases not matched to a gene; V was cut back by 11 bases and J by 0 bases. CDR1 and CDR2 from the germline V gene are ENHRY and SYGVKD. CDR3 region: CALSTGAPFSGNTIYF. As DNA, the CDR3 is TGTGCCTTATCGACAGGGGCGCCTTTCTCTGGAAACACCATATATTTT.

This sequence joins TRBV18 and TRBJ2-7, with D hard to call. This CDR3 is 16 amino acids long. V shed 4 bases and J shed 2 bases, with 18 bases lying between them. Germline V gene data show CDR1 as KGHSH and CDR2 as LQKENI. The CDR3 here is CASSRQNTRIPYEQYF. The CDR3 bases are TGTGCCAGCTCACGCCAAAACACCCGAATCCCCTACGAGCAGTACTTC. Using reference TRBV18 and TRBJ2-7 for the parts outside the CDR3, the full variable domain is NAGVMQNPRHLVRRRGQEARLRCSPMKGHSHVYWYRQLPEEGLKFMVYLQKENIIDESGMPKERFSAEFPKEGPSILRIQQVVRGDSAAYFCASSRQNTRIPYEQYFGPGTRLTVT.

The V call is TRBV6-5, the J call TRBJ2-7, with D possibly being TRBD2 (6 bases). The length of the CDR3 is 14 residues. V lost 6 bases and J lost 3, with 15 bases in between. Germline CDR1 and CDR2: MNHEY and SVGAGI. CDR3 bases: TGTGCCAGCAGGCTACCCTGGGGGGTCTACGAGCAGTACTTC. Amino acids: CASRLPWGVYEQYF.

This chain uses TRBV19 with TRBJ1-2; TRBD1 matches at 8 bases. The V gene end was trimmed by 7 bases and the J gene end by 8 bases; junction bases not matched to a gene: 15. Per germline, CDR1 LNHDA and CDR2 SQIVND (reference sequence). This CDR3 is 15 amino acids long. This CDR3 reads CASIPGDRTRRGYTF. The CDR3 DNA is TGTGCCAGTATTCCCGGGGACAGGACACGGAGGGGCTACACCTTC. Drawing the rest from reference TRBV19 and TRBJ1-2, the complete variable domain is DGGITQSPKYLFRKEGQNVTLSCEQNLNHDAMYWYRQDPGQGLRLIYYSQIVNDFQKGDIAEGYSVSREKKESFPLTVTSAQKNPTAFYLCASIPGDRTRRGYTFGSGTRLTVV.

This chain joins TRBV12-3 or TRBV12-4 and TRBJ2-1; D is unresolved. Trimming stripped 5 bases from V and 4 bases from J, with 6 bases between. The CDR3 runs 12 residues. CDR3 in amino acids: CASSLGYNEQFF. Written as DNA, the CDR3 is TGTGCCAGCAGTCTCGGTTACAATGAGCAGTTCTTC.

V gene TRBV12-3 or TRBV12-4 combines with J gene TRBJ1-4; D unclear. The germline V and J ends were trimmed by 8 bases and 3 bases, with 10 bases remaining between them. CDR3 length: 13 amino acids. The CDR3: CASAQASNEKLFF. In DNA form, the CDR3 reads TGTGCCAGCGCCCAGGCTTCTAATGAAAAACTGTTTTTT.

The chain is built from TRBV7-2 and TRBJ1-1; D is perhaps TRBD1 (5 bases). Germline CDR1 and CDR2: SGHTA and FQGNSA. The CDR3 extends over 14 amino acids. Trimming removed 3 bases from V and 2 bases from J, with 10 bases in between. The CDR3 reads CASSFDRQNTEAFF. CDR3 nucleotide sequence: TGTGCCAGCAGCTTTGACAGACAAAACACTGAAGCTTTCTTT.

This clone has just a few counts. V usage is TRBV7-9 and J usage is TRBJ2-7; perhaps D is TRBD1 or TRBD2 (5 bases each). The CDR3 totals 14 residues. Trimming took 5 bases from V and 0 from J, leaving 11 bases between them. Per germline, CDR1 SEHNR and CDR2 FQNEAQ (reference sequence). The CDR3 DNA follows: TGTGCCAGCAGCCTAACGGGACGCTCCTACGAGCAGTACTTC. Its translation is CASSLTGRSYEQYF.

This clone was counted only a few times. The chain combines TRBV5-1 with TRBJ2-3; D may be TRBD1 (6 bases). This CDR3 comprises 15 residues. CDR1 SGHRS and CDR2 YFSETQ come from the germline V gene. Between the trimmed V and J ends, which lost 4 bases and 2 bases, there was a span of 14 bases. The CDR3 DNA reads as TGCGCCAGCAGCACAAGGGGACAAGCCACAGATACGCAGTATTTT. This gives the protein CASSTRGQATDTQYF. The whole variable domain, filled in from reference TRBV5-1 and TRBJ2-3, reads KAGVTQTPRYLIKTRGQQVTLSCSPISGHRSVSWYQQTPGQGLQFLFEYFSETQRNKGNFPGRFSGRQFSNSRSEMNVSTLELGDSALYLCASSTRGQATDTQYFGPGTRLTVL.

The gene calls are TRBV27 and TRBJ2-5, with TRBD1 matching over 7 bases. Germline trimming cut 7 bases from V and 0 bases from J; bases unmatched to any gene: 14. Germline CDR1 reads MNHEY; CDR2 reads SMNVEV (reference sequence). This CDR3 is 17 amino acids long. CDR3 protein: CASTKTGSAQYQETQYF. The CDR3 DNA is TGTGCCAGCACAAAGACAGGGTCGGCCCAATACCAAGAGACCCAGTACTTC.

The V and J genes are TRBV7-2 and TRBJ2-2, with D possibly being TRBD2 (6 bases). The V and J ends lost 0 bases and 3 bases respectively, with 8 bases between them. From germline, CDR1 is SGHTA and CDR2 FQGNSA. This CDR3 region has 15 residues. CDR3 nucleotides: TGTGCCAGCAGCTTAGCCGGGGGAGACACCGGGGAGCTGTTTTTT. It is translated as CASSLAGGDTGELFF.

This clone was counted a few times. The chain combines TRBV5-6 with TRBJ2-7, with D unclear. Germline V CDR1 and CDR2: SGHDT, YYEEEE. Trimming shortened V by 7 bases and J by 3 bases, and 17 bases separated the two germline ends. The CDR3 has 14 amino acids. The CDR3 reads CASAPWPADYEQYF. The CDR3 DNA reads TGTGCCAGCGCCCCCTGGCCAGCTGACTACGAGCAGTACTTC.

V usage is TRBV5-1 and J usage is TRBJ1-1; 8 bases map to TRBD1. The CDR3 spans 17 residues. Germline V gives CDR1 SGHRS, CDR2 YFSETQ. Unmatched junction bases numbered 16, after V lost 4 bases and J lost 5 bases. CDR3 sequence: CASSPRDRPTARTEAFF. The CDR3 DNA reads as TGCGCCAGCAGCCCCCGGGACAGGCCCACCGCGAGGACTGAAGCTTTCTTT.

V usage is TRBV5-4 and J usage is TRBJ2-7; D ambiguous. The CDR3 contains 15 residues. V lost 0 bases, J lost 0 bases, and 10 bases lay in between. From germline, CDR1 is SGHNT and CDR2 YYREEE (reference sequence). The CDR3 nucleotides read TGTGCCAGCAGCTTGGATCCTAACCTCTCCTACGAGCAGTACTTC. This sequence encodes CASSLDPNLSYEQYF.

The chain is built from TRBV6-5 and TRBJ2-1; TRBD2 agrees at 7 bases. Germline CDR1 and CDR2: MNHEY and SVGAGI. J lost 5 bases, V lost 2 bases, and 3 bases had no gene match. The CDR3 extends over 14 amino acids. CDR3 in amino acids: CASSYRLADNEQFF. The CDR3 DNA sequence: TGTGCCAGCAGTTACCGGCTAGCGGACAATGAGCAGTTCTTC.

The chain links TRBV29-1 to TRBJ1-4; 8 positions match TRBD1. The ends lost 5 bases at V and 13 bases at J; junction bases unmatched: 6. Germline V gene lookup returns CDR1 SQVTM and CDR2 ANQGSEA. There are 11 residues in the CDR3. The CDR3, as DNA: TGCAGCGTTTCCAGGGGGCAAGGACTGTTTTTT. Translation: CSVSRGQGLFF.

This clone showed up just a few times. The J gene is TRBJ2-5, the V gene TRBV30; 8 bases map to TRBD1. V lost 1 base, J lost 1 base, and 5 bases stayed unmatched. CDR1 and CDR2 from the germline V gene are GTSNPN and SVGIG (reference sequence). This CDR3 is built from 15 residues. CDR3 nucleotides: TGTGCCTGGAGTGAAGGACAGGGCCGCCAAGAGACCCAGTACTTC. Translation: CAWSEGQGRQETQYF.

The chain uses TRBV18 and TRBJ1-2, with D possibly being TRBD1 (5 bases). Trimming took 2 bases from V and 2 from J, leaving 9 bases between them. The CDR3 extends over 14 amino acids. Germline CDR1 reads KGHSH; CDR2 reads LQKENI. The CDR3 DNA reads TGTGCCAGCTCACCAGGGACGCTCAACTATGGCTACACCTTC. It yields the protein CASSPGTLNYGYTF.

V gene TRBV15 combines with J gene TRBJ2-7; D is unclear. CDR1 LNHNV and CDR2 YYDKDF come from the germline V gene (reference sequence). This CDR3 is 18 amino acids long. V was trimmed by 0 bases and J by 2 bases, leaving 20 bases between them. CDR3 DNA: TGTGCCACCAGCAGAGAGTCCCTCCAAACGATAGGACCCTACGAGCAGTACTTC. Translating gives CATSRESLQTIGPYEQYF.

The chain links TRBV6-5 to TRBJ1-2; a possible D gene is TRBD1 (5 bases). Germline assignment: CDR1 MNHEY and CDR2 SVGAGI. The V and J ends lost 6 bases and 2 bases respectively, with 10 bases between them. The CDR3 totals 13 residues. CDR3 protein: CASSRDGNYGYTF. In DNA, the CDR3 is TGTGCCAGCAGCCGGGACGGGAACTATGGCTACACCTTC.

V usage is TRBV6-5 and J usage is TRBJ1-1; TRBD1 might be the D (6 bases). Looked up from germline, CDR1 is MNHEY and CDR2 is SVGAGI. V was clipped by 0 bases and J by 6 bases, with 11 bases between them. The CDR3 contains 14 residues. The DNA of the CDR3 is TGTGCCAGCAGTTACTCAGGGGGGTACGCTGAAGCTTTCTTT. Residues: CASSYSGGYAEAFF.

The DNA of the CDR3 is TGTGCCACCAGTGATGGACAGTTAGATACGCAGTATTTT. Encoded protein: CATSDGQLDTQYF. This chain uses TRBV24-1 with TRBJ2-3; the D gene is possibly TRBD1 (6 bases). CDR3 length: 13 residues. V dropped 3 bases and J dropped 5 bases, with 8 bases sitting between them. The germline CDR1 and CDR2 sequences are KGHDR and SFDVKD.

The gene calls are TRBV5-1 and TRBJ2-5; 11 positions match TRBD1. V shed 0 bases and J 7 bases; nucleotides not matched to a gene: 5. This CDR3 has 15 residues. Germline V gene data show CDR1 as SGHRS and CDR2 as YFSETQ. The CDR3 bases are TGCGCCAGCAGCTTGGTGGACAGGGGGCAGGGGACCCAGTACTTC. It yields the protein CASSLVDRGQGTQYF.

In nucleotides, the CDR3 is TGTGCCAGCAATCACCAAGGGGGTAATCAGCCCCAGCATTTT. This sequence encodes CASNHQGGNQPQHF. The V and J genes are TRBV6-6 and TRBJ1-5, with D possibly being TRBD1 (6 bases). Deletions cut 7 bases from V and 4 bases from J, with 14 bases between. This CDR3 is 14 amino acids long. Germline CDR1 reads MNHNY; CDR2 reads SVGAGI (reference sequence).

The J gene is TRBJ1-5, the V gene TRBV6-5, with 7 bases that match TRBD1. The CDR3 contains 15 residues. Germline CDR1 MNHEY, CDR2 SVGAGI. V was clipped by 7 bases and J by 0 bases; unmatched bases: 6. This chain's CDR3 is CASTEGTVSNQPQHF. The CDR3 region has the DNA TGTGCCAGCACCGAAGGGACAGTTAGCAATCAGCCCCAGCATTTT.